This T cell receptor beta chain was profiled in a study of T cell responses to AZD1222 COVID-19 vaccine. The germline V gene encodes CDR1 SGDLS and CDR2 YYNGEE. After removal of 3 bases from V and 4 bases from J, the junction contained 4 bases not matched to a gene. The CDR3 loop spans 15 amino acids. Assay: immunoSEQ multiplex PCR; the TCRdb copy retains only in-frame clones and omits some. There are about 150,000 clones in the sample; under 95% occur only once, and approximately 20% lies in the top ten. Study outcomes and limitations: Targets within unmutated variant regions were reportedly found for nearly half of spike-specific TCRs.

Points on this clone: Its antigen remains unidentified.

Here the sequenced sample was peripheral blood, taken on day 0 of AZD1222 vaccination. The clonotype comes from an adult in good health. The rearrangement uses TRBV9 and TRBJ2-3, with TRBD1 matching over 11 bases. The CDR3 spells CASSAEGQGADTQYF. The CDR3 bases are TGTGCCAGCAGCGCCGAGGGACAGGGGGCAGATACGCAGTATTTT.